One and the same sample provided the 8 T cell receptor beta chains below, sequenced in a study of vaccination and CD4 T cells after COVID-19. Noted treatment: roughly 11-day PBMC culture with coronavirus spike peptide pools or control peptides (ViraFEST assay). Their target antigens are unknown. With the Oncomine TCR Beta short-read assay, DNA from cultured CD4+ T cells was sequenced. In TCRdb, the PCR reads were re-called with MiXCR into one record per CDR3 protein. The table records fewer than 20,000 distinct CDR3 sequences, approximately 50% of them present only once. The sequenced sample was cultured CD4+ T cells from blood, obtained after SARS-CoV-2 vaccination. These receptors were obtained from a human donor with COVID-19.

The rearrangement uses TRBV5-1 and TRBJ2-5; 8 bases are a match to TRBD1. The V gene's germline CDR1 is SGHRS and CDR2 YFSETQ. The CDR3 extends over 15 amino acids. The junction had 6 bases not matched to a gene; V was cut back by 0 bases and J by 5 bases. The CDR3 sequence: CASSLETGDRETQYF. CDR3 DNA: TGCGCCAGCAGCTTGGAGACAGGGGACCGGGAGACCCAGTACTTC.

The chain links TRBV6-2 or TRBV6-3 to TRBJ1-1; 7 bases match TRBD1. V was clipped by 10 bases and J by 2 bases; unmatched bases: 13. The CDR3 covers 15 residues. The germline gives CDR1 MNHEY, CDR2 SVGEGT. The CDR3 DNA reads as TGTGCCACCCGAGGGACAGCCAACCCCAACACTGAAGCTTTCTTT. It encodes CATRGTANPNTEAFF.

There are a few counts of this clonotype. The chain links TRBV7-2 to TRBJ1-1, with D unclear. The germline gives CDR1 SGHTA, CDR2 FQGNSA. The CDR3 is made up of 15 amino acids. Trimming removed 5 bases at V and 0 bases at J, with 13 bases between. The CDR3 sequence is CASSPLGWMNTEAFF. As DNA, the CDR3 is TGTGCCAGCAGCCCTTTAGGGTGGATGAACACTGAAGCTTTCTTT.

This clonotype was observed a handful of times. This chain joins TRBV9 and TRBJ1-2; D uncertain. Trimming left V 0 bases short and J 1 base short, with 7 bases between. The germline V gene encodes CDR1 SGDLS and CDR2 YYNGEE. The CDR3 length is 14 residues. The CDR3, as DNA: TGTGCCAGCAGCGTAGCTCGGGGTAACTATGGCTACACCTTC. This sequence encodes CASSVARGNYGYTF.

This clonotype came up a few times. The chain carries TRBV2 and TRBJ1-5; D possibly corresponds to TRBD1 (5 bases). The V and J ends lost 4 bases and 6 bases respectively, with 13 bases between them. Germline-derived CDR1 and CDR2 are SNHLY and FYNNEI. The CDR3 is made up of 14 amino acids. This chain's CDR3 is CASSGGRARQPQHF. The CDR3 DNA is TGTGCCAGCAGTGGGGGACGGGCTCGTCAGCCCCAGCATTTT.

The CDR3 region is CSAGPGASQETQYF. The CDR3 nucleotides read TGCAGTGCCGGACCAGGGGCATCCCAAGAGACCCAGTACTTC. The chain has TRBV20-1 and TRBJ2-5; tentatively, D is TRBD1 (6 bases). Germline assignment: CDR1 DFQATT and CDR2 SNEGSKA (reference sequence). The CDR3 runs to 14 residues. Deletions cut 6 bases from V and 1 base from J, with 15 bases between.

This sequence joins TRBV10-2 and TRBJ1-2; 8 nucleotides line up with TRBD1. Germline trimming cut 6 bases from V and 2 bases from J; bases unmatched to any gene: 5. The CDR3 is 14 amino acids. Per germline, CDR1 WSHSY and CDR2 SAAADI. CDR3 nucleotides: TGCGCCAGCAGGGAGGACAGGGCCAACTATGGCTACACCTTC. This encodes CASREDRANYGYTF.

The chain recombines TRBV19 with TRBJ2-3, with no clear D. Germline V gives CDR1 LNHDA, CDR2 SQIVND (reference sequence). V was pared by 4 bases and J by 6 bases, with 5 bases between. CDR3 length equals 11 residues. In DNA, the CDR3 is TGTGCCAGTAGTAAGAGCGATACGCAGTATTTT. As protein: CASSKSDTQYF.